Listed below are T cell receptor beta chains from one sample, sequenced in a study of blood T cell repertoires in COVID-19. The assay was immunoSEQ multiplex PCR, and TCRdb's table has in-frame clones only and misses some. The table has 95,000 to 110,000 clones, approximately 84% seen once. The source material was peripheral blood. The origin of the receptors is a human donor in a cohort sampled during active COVID-19. Both conserved end residues are part of each CDR3. The D gene is left open where the match is weak. The size field is filled for only some rows; it gives once, few, many or a size class.

size,D,V,J,CDR3,DNA
.,TRBD2,TRBV10-1,TRBJ2-1,CASSESPSGGLSEQFF,TGCGCCAGCAGTGAGTCACCCAGCGGGGGCCTTTCGGAGCAGTTCTTC
.,TRBD1,TRBV2,TRBJ1-2,CASMGQTLYGYTF,TGTGCCAGCATGGGACAGACCCTCTATGGCTACACCTTC
.,.,TRBV6-5,TRBJ2-5,CASSYSIQETQYF,TGTGCCAGCAGTTACTCAATTCAGGAGACCCAGTACTTC
.,.,TRBV19,TRBJ1-3,CASSGALGSGNTIYF,TGTGCCAGTAGTGGGGCCCTCGGCTCTGGAAACACCATATATTTT
.,TRBD1,TRBV7-9,TRBJ1-4,CASSSSGTGSEKLFF,TGTGCCAGCAGCTCTTCCGGGACAGGGAGCGAAAAACTGTTTTTT
.,TRBD2,TRBV5-1,TRBJ2-5,CASSLAASGGKETQYF,TGCGCCAGCAGCTTGGCCGCTAGCGGGGGAAAAGAGACCCAGTACTTC
once,.,TRBV4-1,TRBJ1-1,CASGGTNTEAFF,TGCGCCAGCGGAGGGACGAACACTGAAGCTTTCTTT
.,TRBD2,TRBV6-1,TRBJ2-1,CASSEGVGTIDEQFF,TGTGCCAGCAGTGAGGGGGTAGGGACTATAGATGAGCAGTTCTTC
few,TRBD2,TRBV7-6,TRBJ2-1,CASSSTGGGSYNEQFF,TGTGCCAGCAGCTCGACCGGGGGGGGGTCCTACAATGAGCAGTTCTTC
.,TRBD2,TRBV7-9,TRBJ2-5,CASSFSGTETQYF,TGTGCCAGCAGCTTCAGCGGGACGGAGACCCAGTACTTC
.,TRBD2,TRBV19,TRBJ2-7,CASSISGGPYEQYF,TGTGCCAGTAGTATAAGCGGGGGGCCCTACGAGCAGTACTTC
.,TRBD1,TRBV9,TRBJ1-6,CASSPSDRGLLPLHF,TGTGCCAGCAGCCCTAGCGACAGGGGGCTGTTACCCCTCCACTTT
.,TRBD2,TRBV18,TRBJ2-7,CASSPPGQRGNSYEQYF,TGTGCCAGCTCACCACCGGGCCAGCGGGGGAACTCCTACGAGCAGTACTTC
.,.,TRBV14,TRBJ1-2,CASSRYPDEAPYGYTF,TGTGCCAGCAGCAGATACCCTGACGAGGCGCCCTATGGCTACACCTTC
.,.,TRBV18,TRBJ1-2,CASSFQGNYGYTF,TGTGCCAGCTCATTCCAGGGGAACTATGGCTACACCTTC
.,.,TRBV19,TRBJ2-5,CASRTTNQETQYF,TGTGCCAGTAGGACCACTAACCAAGAGACCCAGTACTTC
.,TRBD2,TRBV10-3,TRBJ2-7,CAIHLADYEQYF,TGTGCCATTCATCTAGCGGACTACGAGCAGTACTTC
.,.,TRBV2,TRBJ2-5,CASRSGRGPQETQYF,TGTGCCAGCAGGTCCGGGCGGGGACCCCAAGAGACCCAGTACTTC
.,.,TRBV4-1,TRBJ1-2,CASSQVVAGTNYGYTF,TGCGCCAGCAGCCAAGTGGTGGCAGGTACTAACTATGGCTACACCTTC
.,.,TRBV30,TRBJ2-7,CAWRNPRTRSYEQYF,TGTGCCTGGAGGAATCCTAGGACTCGCTCCTACGAGCAGTACTTC
.,TRBD2,TRBV19,TRBJ2-7,CASSIGGGAYEQYF,TGTGCCAGTAGTATAGGCGGGGGGGCCTACGAGCAGTACTTC
.,.,TRBV29-1,TRBJ1-5,CSVGVGANQPQHF,TGCAGCGTTGGGGTAGGGGCTAATCAGCCCCAGCATTTT
.,.,TRBV7-3,TRBJ2-3,CASSPGGGTDTQYF,TGTGCCAGCAGCCCGGGGGGCGGCACAGATACGCAGTATTTT
.,.,TRBV5-1,TRBJ2-1,CASSLEGGAHNEQFF,TGCGCCAGCAGCTTGGAAGGGGGGGCGCACAATGAGCAGTTCTTC
.,.,TRBV4-1,TRBJ1-1,CASRWASSMHTEAFF,TGCGCCAGCAGGTGGGCATCCAGTATGCACACTGAAGCTTTCTTT
once,TRBD2,TRBV24-1,TRBJ2-1,CATSDPRAGGYNEQFF,TGTGCCACCAGTGACCCCCGGGCGGGGGGCTACAATGAGCAGTTCTTC